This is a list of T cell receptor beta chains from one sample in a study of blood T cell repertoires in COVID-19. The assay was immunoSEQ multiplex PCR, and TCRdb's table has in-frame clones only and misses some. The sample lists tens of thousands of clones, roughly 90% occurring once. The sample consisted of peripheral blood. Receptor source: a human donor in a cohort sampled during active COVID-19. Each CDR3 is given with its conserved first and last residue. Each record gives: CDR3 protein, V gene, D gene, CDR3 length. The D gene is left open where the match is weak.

CASSEEAPAYNEQFF | TRBV6-1 | . | 15
CASSSRQAGQETQYF | TRBV28 | . | 15
CASSLGGVRTDTQYF | TRBV5-1 | . | 15
CASSISGLNQPQHF | TRBV19 | . | 14
CASSLPGASGETQYF | TRBV28 | . | 15
CASRPGGYGYTF | TRBV28 | TRBD1 | 12
CASSQGGGGYNSPLHF | TRBV4-2 | . | 16
CASSQTGGRAFF | TRBV14 | TRBD1 | 12
CASSQIWGDRTSSGANVLTF | TRBV3-1/TRBV3-2 | TRBD1 | 20
CAWSFVGRETQYF | TRBV30 | . | 13
CASRNWAGNEKLFF | TRBV6-6 | . | 14
CASSPDIVATNEKLFF | TRBV19 | . | 16
CASSIFAGARGEAFF | TRBV19 | . | 15
CASSGDRNTGELFF | TRBV2 | TRBD1 | 14
CASSSGLAGGPNEQFF | TRBV7-9 | TRBD2 | 16
CASSLGQAQETQYF | TRBV11-3 | TRBD1 | 14
CASSKQVAGGTQETQYF | TRBV21-1 | . | 17
CASSPGQRRGETQYF | TRBV14 | . | 15
CASSLRWAQETQYF | TRBV11-2 | . | 14
CASSLDRSTEAFF | TRBV7-2 | . | 13
CASSYEGLAGGGTDTQYF | TRBV6-2/TRBV6-3 | TRBD2 | 18
CATSRPVGTGWNQPQHF | TRBV15 | TRBD1 | 17
CASSDPKGAVDEQFF | TRBV19 | TRBD1 | 15
CASSYRGGTEAFF | TRBV12-3/TRBV12-4 | TRBD1 | 13
CASAPFQGYKTGELFF | TRBV7-3 | . | 16
CASSVGRTGSYEQYF | TRBV19 | TRBD1 | 15
CASSYSSSGSGTDTQYF | TRBV7-3 | TRBD2 | 17
CASSEYGHEQYF | TRBV25-1 | . | 12
CASSSGQSYEQYF | TRBV7-7 | TRBD1 | 13
CASSFRLGEQYF | TRBV7-2 | . | 12
CASSLKASGSYEQYF | TRBV5-6 | TRBD2 | 15
CASSPTGAWSGELFF | TRBV6-5 | TRBD1 | 15
CSVFDSSTDTQYF | TRBV29-1 | . | 13
CAIGPGQVSNQPQHF | TRBV10-3 | TRBD1 | 15
CASDAGGSGNTIYF | TRBV6-5 | TRBD1 | 14
CASSNPGQGLGNEKLFF | TRBV5-4 | TRBD1 | 17
CASSFLGGLSGNTIYF | TRBV7-2 | . | 16
CASSQDGPSGFLSYEQYF | TRBV4-1 | TRBD2 | 18
CASSISNQETQYF | TRBV19 | . | 13
CASRGLAGEWKYF | TRBV2 | TRBD2 | 13
CASSLRDRGTTQHF | TRBV7-2 | TRBD1 | 14
CASSGDSDTQYF | TRBV7-3 | . | 12
CSASRLADMWNEQFF | TRBV20-1 | . | 15
CAISEAGGVLVFPLHF | TRBV10-3 | . | 16
CASSQGQKETQYF | TRBV7-8 | TRBD1 | 13
CASSSYQETQYF | TRBV11-2 | . | 12
CATGTSGRAGEYNEQFF | TRBV30 | TRBD2 | 17
CASSVTAIVSQYF | TRBV28 | . | 13
CASSPHKNTEAFF | TRBV5-1 | . | 13
CASKDGRAWNEQFF | TRBV27 | TRBD2 | 14
CASSLVRSTEAFF | TRBV11-2 | . | 13
CASSTLARAPRNEQFF | TRBV25-1 | . | 16
CASSLDRDTGAQFF | TRBV19 | . | 14
CASSQAGTFYTF | TRBV7-9 | . | 12
CASSLGTSDSYEQYF | TRBV18 | TRBD2 | 15
CASSIGTGNYEQYF | TRBV19 | TRBD1 | 14
CASSVPGTEAFF | TRBV25-1 | . | 12